This T cell receptor beta chain was captured in a study of tumor-infiltrating lymphocytes in localized non-small cell lung cancer. V lost 3 bases to trimming and J lost 12 bases, with 12 bases between them. The CDR3 has 12 residues. Germline loops: CDR1 SGHVS, CDR2 FQNEAQ. The protocol was immunoSEQ multiplex PCR, while the TCRdb copy is restricted to in-frame clones and leaves out a portion. The table shows around 4,700 clones, with around 96% occurring only once. What was sequenced was uninvolved lung tissue not adjacent to the tumor. The sequence was obtained from a human donor with non-small cell lung cancer. The J gene is TRBJ2-1, the V gene TRBV7-8; TRBD1 is a possible D gene (6 bases). CDR3 in DNA: TGTGCCAGCAGCTTGGGGACACCGACGCAGTTCTTC. Protein sequence: CASSLGTPTQFF.